These 14 T cell receptor beta chains came from one sample sequenced in a study of blood T cell repertoires in COVID-19. This table comes from immunoSEQ multiplex PCR, and its TCRdb copy is limited to in-frame clones, with some not included. The table lists 250,000 to 300,000 clones, 86% of them singletons, with less than 4.5% in the top ten. Sequencing was carried out using peripheral blood. The receptor set was obtained from a man younger than 35 with active or convalescent COVID-19.

Here the CDR3 DNA reads TGTGCCAGCAGTAATGTCTTTAGCGGGGGGCAGTTCTTC. Encoded protein: CASSNVFSGGQFF. This sequence joins TRBV6-5 and TRBJ2-1; 9 nucleotides match TRBD2. The junction had 8 bases not matched to a gene; V was cut back by 5 bases and J by 12 bases. The CDR3 contains 13 residues. Germline V gene data show CDR1 as MNHEY and CDR2 as SVGAGI.

The CDR3 sequence: CSAQDSSQYF. The CDR3 region has the DNA TGCAGTGCCCAGGACTCAAGCCAGTACTTC. The rearrangement uses TRBV20-1 and TRBJ2-5; possible D gene TRBD2, 5 bases. Germline CDR1 and CDR2: DFQATT and SNEGSKA (reference sequence). The CDR3 has 10 residues. V lost 6 bases, J lost 10 bases, and 12 bases lay in between.

The chain couples TRBV6-1 to TRBJ1-4, with D possibly being TRBD1 (6 bases). The CDR3 extends over 16 amino acids. The germline V gene encodes CDR1 MNHNS and CDR2 SASEGT. V dropped 4 bases and J dropped 8 bases, with 20 bases sitting between them. The CDR3 nucleotides are TGTGCCAGCAGTGTCCAAGACAGGTCGTGGTCGGAAAAACTGTTTTTT. Translation: CASSVQDRSWSEKLFF.

The chain combines TRBV2 with TRBJ2-7, with D possibly being TRBD2 (6 bases). CDR1 SNHLY and CDR2 FYNNEI come from the germline V gene. Trimming removed 4 bases at V and 5 bases at J, with 21 bases between. CDR3 length: 16 amino acids. This chain's CDR3 is CASSGGSGGLEDEQYF. DNA of the CDR3: TGTGCCAGCAGTGGGGGCAGTGGGGGGTTAGAGGACGAGCAGTACTTC.

This rearrangement joins TRBV12-5 to TRBJ2-1; the D is unclear. This CDR3 comprises 18 residues. The germline V gene has CDR1 LGHNT and CDR2 FRNRAP. V lost 2 bases to trimming and J lost 4 bases, with 21 bases between them. The CDR3 is CASGLPEKTVNRYNEQFF. Here the CDR3 DNA reads TGTGCTAGTGGTTTGCCCGAAAAAACGGTTAACAGATACAATGAGCAGTTCTTC.

This chain uses TRBV27 with TRBJ2-1, with 9 positions matching TRBD2. There are 15 residues in the CDR3. CDR1 and CDR2 from the germline V gene are MNHEY and SMNVEV (reference sequence). The V and J ends lost 5 bases and 10 bases, in that order; junction bases with no gene match: 12. CDR3 loop: CASSTQAGGVREQFF. The CDR3 DNA is TGTGCCAGCAGTACTCAAGCGGGAGGAGTACGAGAGCAGTTCTTC.

V usage is TRBV7-6 and J usage is TRBJ2-7, with TRBD1 matching 11 bases. The V and J ends lost 5 bases and 5 bases, in that order; junction bases with no gene match: 11. Germline-derived CDR1 and CDR2 are SGHVS and FNYEAQ. This CDR3 region has 16 residues. Written as DNA, the CDR3 is TGTGCCAGCAGCAGATATGTGGACAGGGGGCTTAACGAGCAGTACTTC. Its translation is CASSRYVDRGLNEQYF.

The chain uses TRBV14 and TRBJ2-1; 7 nucleotides line up with TRBD1. This CDR3 is built from 15 residues. V gave up 2 bases and J gave up 4 bases; unmatched junction bases: 5. The germline V gene has CDR1 SGHDN and CDR2 FVKESK. The chain's CDR3 is CASSQRTGGYNEQFF. Written as DNA, the CDR3 is TGTGCCAGCAGCCAAAGGACAGGCGGATACAATGAGCAGTTCTTC.

Only one count was recorded for this clone. The gene calls are TRBV4-1 and TRBJ2-7, with D uncertain. Germline lookup yields CDR1 MGHRA and CDR2 YSYEKL. This CDR3 contains 12 residues. The germline V and J ends were trimmed by 0 bases and 5 bases, with 5 bases remaining between them. CDR3 sequence: CASSQDGHEQYF. Written as DNA, the CDR3 is TGCGCCAGCAGCCAAGATGGCCACGAGCAGTACTTC.

The rearrangement links TRBV28 to TRBJ2-7, with D tentatively TRBD1 (6 bases). V lost 5 bases and J lost 5, with 19 bases in between. Germline CDR1 is MDHEN and CDR2 is SYDVKM. CDR3 length: 15 amino acids. CDR3 loop: CASSQTRGLGDEQYF. Written as DNA, the CDR3 is TGTGCCAGCAGTCAAACCAGGGGCTTGGGGGACGAGCAGTACTTC.

V and J are TRBV10-3 and TRBJ1-2; 7 bases are shared with TRBD1. Germline lookup yields CDR1 ENHRY and CDR2 SYGVKD. This CDR3 comprises 13 residues. V was clipped by 10 bases and J by 8 bases; unmatched bases: 13. CDR3 in amino acids: CASLGTEVGGYTF. CDR3 coding DNA: TGTGCCAGCCTGGGGACAGAGGTAGGCGGCTACACCTTC.

The DNA of the CDR3 is TGTGCCTGGAAAAGACAGGGGTCCACTGAAGCTTTCTTT. The encoded protein is CAWKRQGSTEAFF. The V and J genes are TRBV30 and TRBJ1-1; the match to TRBD1 covers 8 bases. Unmatched junction bases numbered 5, after V lost 4 bases and J lost 4 bases. This CDR3 spans 13 amino acids. Germline V gives CDR1 GTSNPN, CDR2 SVGIG (reference sequence).

The chain recombines TRBV4-2 with TRBJ2-2; 7 nucleotides line up with TRBD2. CDR3 length: 17 amino acids. V was clipped by 0 bases and J by 11 bases; unmatched bases: 15. CDR1 is LGHNA and CDR2 is YNFKEQ in the germline V gene. Here the CDR3 reads CASSQDPASGHRVELFF. In nucleotides, the CDR3 is TGTGCCAGCAGCCAAGATCCGGCTAGCGGACACCGGGTAGAGCTGTTTTTT.

The chain joins TRBV21-1 to TRBJ2-3; the table's D call TRBD2 went unverified against the DNA. TRBV21-1 is shown as a pseudogene. The CDR3 spans 14 residues. CDR3 DNA: TGTGCCAGCACCAAGGAGGGCGGGATAGATACGCAGTATTTT. It codes for CASTKEGGIDTQYF.